The 4 T cell receptor beta chains presented below share a single source sample, sequenced in a study of T cell responses to AZD1222 COVID-19 vaccine. The protocol was immunoSEQ multiplex PCR, while the TCRdb copy is restricted to in-frame clones and leaves out a portion. The sample shows roughly 150,000 clones, 80% to 95% of them seen only once. Sequences were derived from peripheral blood, sampled 28 days after the second AZD1222 dose. The receptors were sampled from an adult who received the AZD1222 COVID-19 vaccine.

The sample holds one count of this clone. The chain links TRBV3-1 (or the pseudogene TRBV3-2) to TRBJ1-3, with a weak D call TRBD1 (5 bases). The CDR3 totals 15 residues. V lost 0 bases and J lost 8, with 14 bases in between. Per the germline V gene, CDR1 is LGHDT and CDR2 is YNNKEL (reference sequence). The CDR3 coding sequence is TGTGCCAGCAGCCAAGACTCGGGGACGGCTGACACCATATATTTT. Its protein product is CASSQDSGTADTIYF.

Written as DNA, the CDR3 is TGTGCCAGCAGCCAGTGGGACGGTGAAGCTTTCTTT. This codes for CASSQWDGEAFF. The chain uses TRBV3-1 (or the pseudogene TRBV3-2) and TRBJ1-1, with a weak D call TRBD1 (5 bases). The CDR3 is 12 residues long. The germline gives CDR1 LGHDT, CDR2 YNNKEL (reference sequence). The germline V and J ends were trimmed by 3 bases and 7 bases, with 9 bases remaining between them.

The genes are TRBV11-2 and TRBJ1-5, with D tentatively TRBD1 (5 bases). CDR1 is SGHAT and CDR2 is FQNNGV in the germline V gene. CDR3 length: 15 residues. Trimming shortened V by 5 bases and J by 4 bases, and 15 bases separated the two germline ends. The CDR3: CASSVGTQGNQPQHF. The CDR3, as DNA: TGTGCCAGCAGCGTAGGGACCCAGGGAAATCAGCCCCAGCATTTT.

This sequence joins TRBV9 and TRBJ2-7; 9 bases match TRBD1. This CDR3 is 13 amino acids long. V was pared by 4 bases and J by 6 bases, with 5 bases of the junction left unmatched. From germline, CDR1 is SGDLS and CDR2 YYNGEE. CDR3: CASSSGQGSEQYF. CDR3 in DNA: TGTGCCAGCAGCTCGGGACAGGGTAGCGAGCAGTACTTC.